This T cell receptor (beta chain) appears in the sequencing data of a study of blood T cell repertoires in COVID-19. This clone was counted a single time. Only in-frame clones appear in the TCRdb table, and some are missing; sequencing was by immunoSEQ multiplex PCR. The profile shows approximately 280,000 clones, about nine tenths of them singletons. Trimming removed 1 base from V and 2 bases from J, with 5 bases in between. The CDR3 runs to 13 residues. The V gene's germline CDR1 is LNHNV and CDR2 YYDKDF (reference sequence). The genes are TRBV15 and TRBJ2-5, with unresolved D. Source material: peripheral blood. The sequence came from a man aged 50-59 years with acute or convalescent COVID-19. The CDR3, as DNA: TGTGCCACCAGCAGAGCGGAGCAAGAGACCCAGTACTTC. Translation gives CATSRAEQETQYF.